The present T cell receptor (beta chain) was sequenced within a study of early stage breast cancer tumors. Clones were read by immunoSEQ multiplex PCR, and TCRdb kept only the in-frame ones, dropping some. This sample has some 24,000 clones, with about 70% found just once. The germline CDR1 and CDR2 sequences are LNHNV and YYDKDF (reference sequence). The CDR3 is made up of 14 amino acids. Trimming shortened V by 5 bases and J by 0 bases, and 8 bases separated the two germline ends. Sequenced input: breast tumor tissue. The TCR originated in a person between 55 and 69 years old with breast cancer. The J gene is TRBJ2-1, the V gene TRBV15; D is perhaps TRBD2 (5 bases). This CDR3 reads CATSEGISYNEQFF. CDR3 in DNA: TGTGCCACCAGCGAGGGAATCTCCTACAATGAGCAGTTCTTC.